This T cell receptor (beta chain) was sequenced in a study of T cell responses to AZD1222 COVID-19 vaccine. Overall study context: Samples with a second dose at about 4 or about 12 weeks were pooled together.

Concerning this clone itself: Its antigen is undetermined.

Findings of the study overall: Donors in the cohort were predominantly white British and more often female, and clonal diversity was possibly underestimated.

Assay: immunoSEQ multiplex PCR; the TCRdb copy retains only in-frame clones and omits some. The sample records some 140,000 clones, more than 90% being singletons. CDR3 length: 13 amino acids. Trimming removed 10 bases at V and 4 bases at J, with 14 bases between. Germline assignment: CDR1 SEHNR and CDR2 FQNEAQ (reference sequence). This sample comprised peripheral blood, obtained on day 0 of AZD1222 vaccination. The J gene is TRBJ2-4, the V gene TRBV7-9, with D perhaps matching TRBD1 (6 bases). The source is an adult in good health. CDR3 nucleotide sequence: TGTGCCACAACCCCAGGGGAAAAAAACATTCAGTACTTC. This codes for CATTPGEKNIQYF. The whole variable domain, filled in from reference TRBV7-9 and TRBJ2-4, reads DTGVSQNPRHKITKRGQNVTFRCDPISEHNRLYWYRQTLGQGPEFLTYFQNEAQLEKSRLLSDRFSAERPKGSFSTLEIQRTEQGDSAMYLCATTPGEKNIQYFGAGTRLSVL.